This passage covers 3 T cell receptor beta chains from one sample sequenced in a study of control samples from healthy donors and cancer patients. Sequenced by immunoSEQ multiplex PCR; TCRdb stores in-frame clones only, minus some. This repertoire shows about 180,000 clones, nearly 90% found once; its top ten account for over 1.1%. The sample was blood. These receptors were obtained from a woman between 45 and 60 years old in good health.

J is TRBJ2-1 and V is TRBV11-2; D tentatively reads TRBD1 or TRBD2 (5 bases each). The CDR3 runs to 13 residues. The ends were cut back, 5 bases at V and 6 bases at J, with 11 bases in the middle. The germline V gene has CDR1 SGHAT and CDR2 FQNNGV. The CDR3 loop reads CASSPGTANEQFF. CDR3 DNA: TGTGCCAGCAGCCCCGGGACCGCCAATGAGCAGTTCTTC.

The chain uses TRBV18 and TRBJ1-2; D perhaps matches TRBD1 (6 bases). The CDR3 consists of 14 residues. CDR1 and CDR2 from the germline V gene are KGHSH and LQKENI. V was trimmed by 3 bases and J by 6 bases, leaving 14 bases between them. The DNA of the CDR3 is TGTGCCAGCTCACCCCTACCGGACAGCAATGGCTACACCTTC. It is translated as CASSPLPDSNGYTF. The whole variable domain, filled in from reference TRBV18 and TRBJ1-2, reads NAGVMQNPRHLVRRRGQEARLRCSPMKGHSHVYWYRQLPEEGLKFMVYLQKENIIDESGMPKERFSAEFPKEGPSILRIQQVVRGDSAAYFCASSPLPDSNGYTFGSGTRLTVV.

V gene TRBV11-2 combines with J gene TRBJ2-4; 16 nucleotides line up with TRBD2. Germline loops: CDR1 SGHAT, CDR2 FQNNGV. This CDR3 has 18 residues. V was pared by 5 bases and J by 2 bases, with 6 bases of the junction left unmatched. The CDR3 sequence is CASSPGLAGGPPKNIQYF. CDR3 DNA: TGTGCCAGCAGCCCGGGACTAGCGGGGGGGCCGCCCAAAAACATTCAGTACTTC.